Included here is one T cell receptor (beta chain) sequence, with context. The data originate from a study of blood T cells in healthy people across ages. Germline lookup yields CDR1 LGHNA and CDR2 YSLEER. J lost 2 bases, V lost 1 base, and 8 bases had no gene match. CDR3 length: 17 amino acids. Primed by a sample-barcoded 5' primer and a J-beta primer mix, a second PCR proceeded for 7 to 11 cycles. TCRdb re-analysed the 5' RACE reads in MiXCR, keeping a single row per CDR3 protein. Of 700,000 to 800,000 distinct CDR3 sequences listed, 40% to 45% are singletons. The sequencing input was blood. V is TRBV4-3 and J is TRBJ2-3; 8 bases map to TRBD2. The TCR sequence derives from an older woman in good health. CDR3 loop: CASSQGWAGGPTDTQYF. In nucleotides, the CDR3 is TGCGCCAGCAGCCAAGGGTGGGCGGGAGGCCCCACAGATACGCAGTATTTT.